A selection of T cell receptor beta chains follows, all from one sample in a study of persistence of HIV-infected CD4 T cells. Some clones are missing from TCRdb's copy, which holds only in-frame ones; the method was immunoSEQ multiplex PCR. The sample has around 47,000 clones; approximately 91% are singletons. These TCRs are of unknown antigen specificity. The input for sequencing was CD4+ T cells sorted from PBMCs after roughly 19-hour stimulation, taken from a patient who received antiretroviral therapy. The receptors originated from an adult man with HIV who was CMV-seropositive. Each CDR3 is given with its conserved first and last residue. Each record gives: J gene, V gene, clone size, D gene, CDR3 length, CDR3 DNA, CDR3 protein. A D gene is named only where the DNA matches it firmly. Clone size is stated in some rows and not others, as once, few, many or a class when expanded.

TRBJ1-4 TRBV3-1/TRBV3-2 NA NA 16 TGTGCCAGCAGCCAAGGGATAGAGAGGGAAAAGGAAAAACTGTTTTTT CASSQGIEREKEKLFF
TRBJ2-3 TRBV18 NA TRBD2 15 TGTGCCAGCTCACTTAGCGGGGGCCAGGGCGATACGCAGTATTTT CASSLSGGQGDTQYF
TRBJ2-7 TRBV29-1 NA NA 11 TGCAGCGTTGAGTTCGGCTACGAGCAGTACTTC CSVEFGYEQYF
TRBJ1-2 TRBV2 NA TRBD1 15 TGTGCCAGCAGTGAATGGGCGACAGGGGTAAGCGGCTACACCTTC CASSEWATGVSGYTF
TRBJ1-1 TRBV5-6 NA NA 14 TGTGCCAGCAGCGTGACAGCCCTGAACACTGAAGCTTTCTTT CASSVTALNTEAFF
TRBJ1-1 TRBV5-4 NA NA 12 TGTGCCAGCAGCTTGGCCAGGCAGAGGGCTTTCTTT CASSLARQRAFF
TRBJ2-1 TRBV7-3 NA TRBD1 14 TGTGCCAGCAGCCGGTCGACAGGGTCGCATGAGCAGTTCTTC CASSRSTGSHEQFF
TRBJ2-1 TRBV5-1 once TRBD1 16 TGCGCCAGCACCCCTTCCGGACAGGGCTCCTACAATGAGCAGTTCTTC CASTPSGQGSYNEQFF
TRBJ2-1 TRBV6-4 NA TRBD2 14 TGTGCCAGCAGTGAGAGTACTAGCGGGAATGAGCAGTTCTTC CASSESTSGNEQFF
TRBJ2-7 TRBV10-1 few NA 15 TGCGCCAGCAGCGAGAGCCCCGGGGAACTTGGCGAGCAGTACTTC CASSESPGELGEQYF
TRBJ1-2 TRBV7-9 NA NA 14 TGTGCCAGCAGCCCCCCGGACAGCTTCTATGGCTACACCTTC CASSPPDSFYGYTF
TRBJ1-4 TRBV19 once NA 16 TGTGCCAGTAGTATATGGCAGGGCCTTGGAAGTGAAAAACTGTTTTTT CASSIWQGLGSEKLFF
TRBJ1-1 TRBV4-1 NA NA 17 TGCGCCAGCAGCCAAGATCCGGGTTCTATCAGGAACACTGAAGCTTTCTTT CASSQDPGSIRNTEAFF
TRBJ2-1 TRBV27 NA TRBD2 14 TGTGCCAGCAGTCCACTAGCGGGGGGCCGTGAGCAGTTCTTC CASSPLAGGREQFF
TRBJ1-1 TRBV30 NA NA 15 TGTGCCTGGACTGCACCGGGGGCGTGGGGCACTGAAGCTTTCTTT CAWTAPGAWGTEAFF
TRBJ2-6 TRBV15 NA NA 14 TGTGCCACCAGCCCAAGGGCTGGGGCCAACGTCCTGACTTTC CATSPRAGANVLTF
TRBJ1-2 TRBV5-1 NA TRBD1 13 TGCGCCAGCAGCTTCTCACAGGGGGGTGGCTACACCTTC CASSFSQGGGYTF
TRBJ2-3 TRBV7-6 few NA 14 TGTGCCAGCAGCTTACAGGGTAGCACAGATACGCAGTATTTT CASSLQGSTDTQYF
TRBJ1-1 TRBV7-9 NA NA 14 TGTGCCAGCAGCCCCCCTGGCTCGAACACTGAAGCTTTCTTT CASSPPGSNTEAFF
TRBJ2-2 TRBV3-1/TRBV3-2 medium-sized TRBD2 15 TGTGCCAGCAGCCATACTAGCGGGGGGACCGGGGAGCTGTTTTTT CASSHTSGGTGELFF
TRBJ2-3 TRBV7-8 NA NA 16 TGTGCCAGCAGCTTTGACAGGATACCTAGCACAGATACGCAGTATTTT CASSFDRIPSTDTQYF
TRBJ2-7 TRBV6-5 NA NA 15 TGTGCCAGCAGTTACTCGTACAGGAGCTCCTACGAGCAGTACTTC CASSYSYRSSYEQYF
TRBJ2-1 TRBV9 once NA 14 TGTGCCAGCAGCGTAGCTCGGCAGTTCAATGAGCAGTTCTTC CASSVARQFNEQFF
TRBJ2-7 TRBV5-1 NA NA 12 TGCGCCTCAACTCAGGATTCCTACGAGCAGTACTTC CASTQDSYEQYF
TRBJ2-2 TRBV11-1 once TRBD1 16 TGTGCCAGCAGCTGGGGGACAGGGAGGAACACCGGGGAGCTGTTTTTT CASSWGTGRNTGELFF
TRBJ2-1 TRBV19 NA NA 16 TGTGCCAGTAGTATAAACACGGTCGTTACCTACAATGAGCAGTTCTTC CASSINTVVTYNEQFF
TRBJ2-7 TRBV29-1 NA NA 12 TGCAGCGTTGCTCAAAGCTCCTACGAGCAGTACTTC CSVAQSSYEQYF
TRBJ2-7 TRBV5-1 NA TRBD2 14 TGCGCCAGCAGCGTCACTAGCGTTGGGGCCGAGCAGTACTTC CASSVTSVGAEQYF
TRBJ2-3 TRBV5-1 NA TRBD2 17 TGCGCCAGCAGCTACCTGGGACTAGCGGGCGGCACAGATACGCAGTATTTT CASSYLGLAGGTDTQYF
TRBJ2-7 TRBV18 NA NA 14 TGTGCCAGCTCACAACAGGGTAGCTCCTACGAGCAGTACTTC CASSQQGSSYEQYF
TRBJ1-6 TRBV20-1 once TRBD1 15 TGCAGTGCTAGTGACAGGGCGGCCTATAATTCACCCCTCCACTTT CSASDRAAYNSPLHF
TRBJ2-3 TRBV7-3 NA NA 16 TGTGCCAGCAGCTTATCGGCGGCACGGGTCACAGATACGCAGTATTTT CASSLSAARVTDTQYF
TRBJ2-1 TRBV18 NA TRBD2 13 TGTGCCAGCTCGCCCGGGGGGGTCAATGAGCAGTTCTTC CASSPGGVNEQFF
TRBJ1-5 TRBV7-2 NA TRBD1 17 TGTGCCAGCAGCTTCACCGGGACAGGGGCCGTCAATCAGCCCCAGCATTTT CASSFTGTGAVNQPQHF
TRBJ1-2 TRBV28 once NA 14 TGTGCCAGCAGTTGGGACCGGCACGTCCGTGGCTACACCTTC CASSWDRHVRGYTF
TRBJ2-7 TRBV28 NA TRBD2 14 TGTGCCAGCACGGGAGGTTGGCCCTCCTACGAGCAGTACTTC CASTGGWPSYEQYF
TRBJ2-7 TRBV14 NA TRBD1 13 TGTGCCAGCGGGAGACAGGGGGCGTACGAGCAGTACTTC CASGRQGAYEQYF